The sequence of this T cell receptor beta chain was determined in a study of T cell clonotyping in hematopoietic cell transplantation. This clone was detected only once. The CDR3 runs 12 residues. From germline, CDR1 is SNHLY and CDR2 FYNNEI. Trimming left V 4 bases short and J 3 bases short, with 7 bases between. Profiled with immunoSEQ multiplex PCR; TCRdb holds only in-frame clones, not every one. Of approximately 20,000 clones in the sample, around 80% were seen once. Input material: peripheral blood mononuclear cells. The J gene is TRBJ2-7, the V gene TRBV2; no reliable D call. The TCR comes from a man in his 60s in good health. Some clones in this sample may be carry-over from other donors' samples. This chain's CDR3 is CASSVEFYEQYF. CDR3 sequence (DNA): TGTGCCAGCAGTGTGGAATTCTACGAGCAGTACTTC.